A selection of T cell receptor beta chains follows, all from one sample in a study of cytomegalovirus exposure and HLA in healthy donors. The table came from immunoSEQ multiplex PCR; TCRdb's copy has only in-frame clones and leaves some out. This sample has around 130,000 clones, with around 78% found just once. Sequences were obtained from PBMCs. The receptor source for this set is a woman aged 40 to 50 in good health and CMV-seronegative. Both conserved end residues are part of each CDR3. A D gene is named only where the DNA matches it firmly. Only part of the rows carry a size: once, few, many, or a class if the clone is expanded.

D gene	clone size	V gene	CDR3 length	J gene	CDR3 DNA	CDR3 protein
NA	NA	TRBV7-9	17	TRBJ1-3	TGTGCCAGCAGCTTAGCTAATCTGGAGCCCTCTGGAAACACCATATATTTT	CASSLANLEPSGNTIYF
NA	NA	TRBV7-9	13	TRBJ1-2	TGTGCCAGCAGCTTTGGGGCAAACTATGGCTACACCTTC	CASSFGANYGYTF
NA	NA	TRBV29-1	15	TRBJ2-6	TGCAGCGTTGATTGGCAGGGTCCTGGGGCCAACGTCCTGACTTTC	CSVDWQGPGANVLTF
TRBD2	NA	TRBV4-2	15	TRBJ2-3	TGTGCCAGCAGCCAAGGACTAGCGGGGGGGCATACGCAGTATTTT	CASSQGLAGGHTQYF
NA	NA	TRBV28	14	TRBJ2-7	TGTGCCAGCAGTTTATCGGCAGGATACTACGAGCAGTACTTC	CASSLSAGYYEQYF
NA	once	TRBV30	14	TRBJ2-6	TGTGCCTGGACTCCGGGAGCAGGGGCCAACGTCCTGACTTTC	CAWTPGAGANVLTF
NA	NA	TRBV9	14	TRBJ2-1	TGTGCCAGCAGCGTAGCTAGCCCCAGCAATGAGCAGTTCTTC	CASSVASPSNEQFF
TRBD2	NA	TRBV6-1	18	TRBJ2-2	TGTGCCAGCAGTGAAGACTTTGCTAGCGGGCTTAACACCGGGGAGCTGTTTTTT	CASSEDFASGLNTGELFF
TRBD1	NA	TRBV5-6	15	TRBJ1-1	TGTGCCAGCAGCTTGGCGGACAGGATGAACACTGAAGCTTTCTTT	CASSLADRMNTEAFF
TRBD2	NA	TRBV7-9	14	TRBJ2-3	TGTGCCAGCAGCATTAGCGGGGGCACAGATACGCAGTATTTT	CASSISGGTDTQYF
TRBD2	NA	TRBV5-1	15	TRBJ2-3	TGCGCCAGCAGCTTGGTGGGGGGGAACACAGATACGCAGTATTTT	CASSLVGGNTDTQYF
TRBD1	medium-sized	TRBV6-6	12	TRBJ1-3	TGTGCCAGCAGAGGGGGCGAATCGACCATATATTTT	CASRGGESTIYF
NA	NA	TRBV6-5	14	TRBJ1-2	TGTGCCAGCAGTTTAGGAATACAGAACTATGGCTACACCTTC	CASSLGIQNYGYTF
TRBD1	NA	TRBV5-6	16	TRBJ1-2	TGTGCCAGCAGCCTCCGTGACAGGGGGGATGCCGGTGGCTACACCTTC	CASSLRDRGDAGGYTF
NA	NA	TRBV11-2	17	TRBJ1-4	TGTGCCAGCAGCTTAGAAGGGAGACACCTGACCGAGGAAAAACTGTTTTTT	CASSLEGRHLTEEKLFF
TRBD1	NA	TRBV11-3	15	TRBJ2-2	TGTGCCAGCAGCAACAACAGGGGAAACACCGGGGAGCTGTTTTTT	CASSNNRGNTGELFF
NA	NA	TRBV18	14	TRBJ2-2	TGTGCCAGCTCACCACCGCAGGAGGGCGGGGAGCTGTTTTTT	CASSPPQEGGELFF
TRBD1	few	TRBV15	17	TRBJ1-6	TGTGCCACCAGCAGAGATGAACAGGGGACACTTAATTCACCCCTCCACTTT	CATSRDEQGTLNSPLHF
NA	NA	TRBV2	15	TRBJ2-7	TGTGCCAGCATCTCCCCCCTAGGGGGTACCTACGAGCAGTACTTC	CASISPLGGTYEQYF
TRBD1	NA	TRBV7-8	14	TRBJ1-2	TGTGCCAGCGGACAGGGGGCCGGGTCGTATGGCTACACCTTC	CASGQGAGSYGYTF
NA	NA	TRBV12-2	13	TRBJ1-3	TGTGCAAGTCGCTTACCCGGTCTAGACACCATATATTTT	CASRLPGLDTIYF
TRBD2	NA	TRBV5-1	15	TRBJ2-2	TGCGCCAGCAGCTTTGACGGGAGGGACACCGGGGAGCTGTTTTTT	CASSFDGRDTGELFF
NA	few	TRBV30	15	TRBJ2-1	TGTGCCTGGAGGATAGCGTCTAGCTCCTACAATGAGCAGTTCTTC	CAWRIASSSYNEQFF
TRBD1	NA	TRBV28	15	TRBJ1-5	TGTGCCAGCAGCACCGGACAGGGCTTGGATCAGCCCCAGCATTTT	CASSTGQGLDQPQHF
NA	few	TRBV5-6	13	TRBJ1-6	TGTGCCAGCAGCTTGGGGGGCAATTCACCCCTCCACTTT	CASSLGGNSPLHF
NA	NA	TRBV19	15	TRBJ2-7	TGTGCCAGTAGTATTAACCAGGGGCTCCTCTACGAGCAGTACTTC	CASSINQGLLYEQYF
NA	NA	TRBV6-1	11	TRBJ2-7	TGTGCCCTCCGGGTCGCCTACGAGCAGTACTTC	CALRVAYEQYF
NA	NA	TRBV29-1	14	TRBJ2-5	TGCAGCGTTCGCCCCGCCACTAGCTCTGAGACCCAGTACTTC	CSVRPATSSETQYF
NA	NA	TRBV15	15	TRBJ1-2	TGTGCCACCAGCAGGGACTCGGGGACTTTGTCGGGCTACACCTTC	CATSRDSGTLSGYTF
NA	NA	TRBV5-6	13	TRBJ2-1	TGTGCCAGCAGCTTAGGAGGGTCCAATGAGCAGTTCTTC	CASSLGGSNEQFF
TRBD2	NA	TRBV27	14	TRBJ2-7	TGTGCCAGCAGTTTACGGGAGGGACTCTACGAGCAGTACTTC	CASSLREGLYEQYF
TRBD2	NA	TRBV14	13	TRBJ2-5	TGTGCCAGCAGCCTCTCGGGGGGGAAGACCCAGTACTTC	CASSLSGGKTQYF
TRBD2	NA	TRBV2	13	TRBJ2-4	TGTGCCAGCAGAGGGACTAGCGAAGCCATTCAGTACTTC	CASRGTSEAIQYF
NA	NA	TRBV7-2	13	TRBJ1-1	TGTGCCAGCAGCGTAGGCTGGGCTTTTGAAGCTTTCTTT	CASSVGWAFEAFF
TRBD1	NA	TRBV15	14	TRBJ2-1	TGTGCCACCAGCGGGGGACAGGGGGATAATGAGCAGTTCTTC	CATSGGQGDNEQFF
TRBD2	NA	TRBV18	14	TRBJ2-5	TGTGCCAGCTCACCGAGCGGGACCCAAGAGACCCAGTACTTC	CASSPSGTQETQYF
NA	NA	TRBV5-8	15	TRBJ1-1	TGTGCCAGCAGCCGCCTCGGACATGATAACACTGAAGCTTTCTTT	CASSRLGHDNTEAFF
NA	NA	TRBV15	15	TRBJ2-2	TGTGCCACCAGCATGGGGGGATTAAGAACCGGGGAGCTGTTTTTT	CATSMGGLRTGELFF
NA	NA	TRBV6-5	15	TRBJ1-6	TGTGCCAGCAGTTACTCTAACGGGTTGAATTCACCCCTCCACTTT	CASSYSNGLNSPLHF
TRBD1	NA	TRBV6-5	14	TRBJ1-5	TGTGCCAGCAGTTTTCGACAGGGCATATGGCCCCAGCATTTT	CASSFRQGIWPQHF
NA	NA	TRBV28	12	TRBJ2-1	TGTGCCAGCAGTTCCGGGTACGGTGAGCAGTTCTTC	CASSSGYGEQFF
TRBD2	NA	TRBV10-3	13	TRBJ2-5	TGTGCCTCTGTAGCGGGACTTCAAGAGACCCAGTACTTC	CASVAGLQETQYF
TRBD2	NA	TRBV9	17	TRBJ2-5	TGTGCCAGCAGCGTGGGACTAGCGGGTGCTAACCAAGAGACCCAGTACTTC	CASSVGLAGANQETQYF
NA	NA	TRBV18	12	TRBJ2-2	TGTGCCAGCTCCTGGGAGACCGGGGAGCTGTTTTTT	CASSWETGELFF
TRBD1	NA	TRBV19	12	TRBJ2-7	TGTGCCAGCTCACAGGGGGCCTACGAGCAGTACTTC	CASSQGAYEQYF
NA	NA	TRBV6-1	14	TRBJ2-4	TGTGCCAGCTCTTTCTCGGGGGAGGCAAACATTCAGTACTTC	CASSFSGEANIQYF
NA	NA	TRBV7-8	15	TRBJ2-1	TGTGCCAGCAGCTTAGGGGCAGGCCTATACAATGAGCAGTTCTTC	CASSLGAGLYNEQFF
NA	NA	TRBV19	13	TRBJ1-1	TGTGCCAGTAGTATGGACACTAACACTGAAGCTTTCTTT	CASSMDTNTEAFF
TRBD1	NA	TRBV2	17	TRBJ2-7	TGTGCCAGCAGGGAAGGACCCGGGACAGGGATTTCCTACGAGCAGTACTTC	CASREGPGTGISYEQYF
NA	NA	TRBV30	14	TRBJ1-4	TGTGCCTGGAGTGGCGAGGAGTTGGGTGAAAAACTGTTTTTT	CAWSGEELGEKLFF
TRBD1	NA	TRBV29-1	13	TRBJ2-7	TGCAGCGTTGAGGGACAGGGGGCCTACGAGCAGTACTTC	CSVEGQGAYEQYF
TRBD1	NA	TRBV27	15	TRBJ2-7	TGTGCCAGCACCCCGGACAGGGGGCGAACTTACGAGCAGTACTTC	CASTPDRGRTYEQYF
NA	NA	TRBV19	15	TRBJ1-1	TGTGCCAGTAGTATAGATGGTCGAGAGAACACTGAAGCTTTCTTT	CASSIDGRENTEAFF
NA	NA	TRBV5-6	11	TRBJ1-1	TGTGCCAGCAGCTCCGACACTGAAGCTTTCTTT	CASSSDTEAFF
NA	NA	TRBV7-9	12	TRBJ1-2	TGTTCCAGCAGCGTCGACAGCTATGGCTACACCTTC	CSSSVDSYGYTF
TRBD1	NA	TRBV29-1	14	TRBJ2-3	TGCAGCGTTGCAGGGACAGGGGGTACAGATACGCAGTATTTT	CSVAGTGGTDTQYF
TRBD1	NA	TRBV5-1	14	TRBJ1-6	TGCGCCAGCAGCTCGGACAGGGAAAATTCACCCCTCCACTTT	CASSSDRENSPLHF
NA	once	TRBV11-2	16	TRBJ2-1	TGTGCCAGCAGCTTAGTGAGGGGGAGCTCCTACAATGAGCAGTTCTTC	CASSLVRGSSYNEQFF
NA	NA	TRBV18	13	TRBJ1-1	TGTGCCAGCTCACCTGCGGGGGACACTGAAGCTTTCTTT	CASSPAGDTEAFF